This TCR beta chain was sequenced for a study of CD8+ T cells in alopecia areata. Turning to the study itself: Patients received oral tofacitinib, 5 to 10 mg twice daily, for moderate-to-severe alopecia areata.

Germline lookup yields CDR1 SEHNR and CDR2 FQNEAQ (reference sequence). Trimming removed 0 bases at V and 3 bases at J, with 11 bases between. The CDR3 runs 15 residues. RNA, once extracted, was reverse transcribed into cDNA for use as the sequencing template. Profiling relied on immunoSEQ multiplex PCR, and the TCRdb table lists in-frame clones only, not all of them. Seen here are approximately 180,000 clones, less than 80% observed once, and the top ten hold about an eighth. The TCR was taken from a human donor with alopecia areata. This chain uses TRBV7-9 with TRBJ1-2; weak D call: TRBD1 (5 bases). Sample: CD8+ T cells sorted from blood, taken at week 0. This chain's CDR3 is CASSLAGRVDYGYTF. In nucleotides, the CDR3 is TGTGCCAGCAGCTTAGCGGGCAGGGTCGACTATGGCTACACCTTC.